The 24 T cell receptor beta chains listed next were all sequenced from one sample in a study of early T cells in non-severe SARS-CoV-2 infection. TCRdb analysed the 5' RACE reads with MiXCR anew, one entry per CDR3 protein. The repertoire has roughly 67,000 distinct CDR3 sequences, about a tenth of them found once; the top ten carry 6.4%. The sample was whole blood. The receptors come from an adult who was a healthcare worker with PCR-confirmed SARS-CoV-2 infection or an uninfected control (not recorded which).

This clonotype was picked up many times. The chain combines TRBV13 with TRBJ2-1, with D perhaps assigned TRBD1 or TRBD2 (5 bases each). The CDR3 covers 14 residues. Trimming took 2 bases from V and 7 from J, leaving 12 bases between them. Per germline, CDR1 PRHDT and CDR2 FYEKMQ (reference sequence). This CDR3 is CASSLLGPKNEQFF. DNA for the CDR3: TGTGCCAGCAGCTTACTGGGACCTAAAAATGAGCAGTTCTTC. Filled out from reference TRBV13 and TRBJ2-1, the complete variable domain reads AAGVIQSPRHLIKEKRETATLKCYPIPRHDTVYWYQQGPGQDPQFLISFYEKMQSDKGSIPDRFSAQQFSDYHSELNMSSLELGDSALYFCASSLLGPKNEQFFGPGTRLTVL.

At least ten counts were recorded for this clonotype. The chain links TRBV28 to TRBJ2-1, with D possibly TRBD2 on 6 matching bases. V was shortened by 5 bases and J by 6 bases, with 14 bases between the two germline ends. The length of the CDR3 is 14 residues. Germline CDR1 and CDR2: MDHEN and SYDVKM. CDR3 nucleotides: TGTGCCAGCAGTCGGACGGGAGTTCTCAATGAGCAGTTCTTC. As protein: CASSRTGVLNEQFF.

This clonotype was detected many times. This chain uses TRBV4-3 with TRBJ1-1; 7 nucleotides match TRBD1. Germline values: CDR1 LGHNA, CDR2 YSLEER. The CDR3 is 14 residues long. Trimming removed 0 bases from V and 7 bases from J; junction bases left unmatched: 5. The CDR3: CASSQDSTGDEAFF. The CDR3 DNA sequence: TGCGCCAGCAGCCAAGATAGCACAGGGGATGAAGCTTTCTTT.

The rearrangement links TRBV6-6 to TRBJ2-3; 7 bases are shared with TRBD1. The CDR3 is 16 amino acids. Looked up from germline, CDR1 is MNHNY and CDR2 is SVGAGI (reference sequence). The V gene end was trimmed by 0 bases and the J gene end by 1 base; junction bases not matched to a gene: 4. CDR3 residues: CASSYSTGSRTDTQYF. For the CDR3, the DNA is TGTGCCAGCAGTTACTCGACAGGGTCCCGCACAGATACGCAGTATTTT.

This clonotype was seen ten or more times. The chain has TRBV5-1 and TRBJ1-2; D is ambiguous. The germline V gene has CDR1 SGHRS and CDR2 YFSETQ. The CDR3 consists of 12 residues. V lost 4 bases, J lost 10 bases, and 14 bases lay in between. This chain's CDR3 is CASSPSRGPYTF. The CDR3 DNA reads TGCGCCAGCAGCCCATCACGAGGGCCCTACACCTTC. The full variable domain, in which reference TRBV5-1 and TRBJ1-2 provide the parts outside the CDR3, is KAGVTQTPRYLIKTRGQQVTLSCSPISGHRSVSWYQQTPGQGLQFLFEYFSETQRNKGNFPGRFSGRQFSNSRSEMNVSTLELGDSALYLCASSPSRGPYTFGSGTRLTVV.

The chain employs TRBV9 and TRBJ2-3; possibly TRBD2 for D (6 bases). The CDR3 consists of 16 residues. Trimming took off 1 base at V and 6 bases at J, with 18 bases between the two ends. Germline V gene sequence: CDR1 SGDLS, CDR2 YYNGEE. The CDR3 reads CASSVYGGDGVDTQYF. The CDR3 DNA is TGTGCCAGCAGCGTATATGGCGGGGATGGGGTGGATACGCAGTATTTT.

V gene TRBV28 combines with J gene TRBJ1-2; D gene uncertain. Germline V lookup: CDR1 MDHEN, CDR2 SYDVKM. CDR3 length: 14 residues. Trimming took 5 bases from V and 4 from J, leaving 14 bases between them. CDR3 DNA: TGTGCCAGCAGTCCCCCTCAGGCGGTCTATGGCTACACCTTC. Residues: CASSPPQAVYGYTF.

The CDR3 spells CASSASRVGEQFF. The CDR3 DNA reads TGTGCCAGCAGTGCCTCCAGGGTAGGTGAGCAGTTCTTC. The chain couples TRBV28 to TRBJ2-1; the D gene is possibly TRBD1 (5 bases). This CDR3 is built from 13 residues. Germline values: CDR1 MDHEN, CDR2 SYDVKM. With 5 bases removed from V and 9 bases from J, the gap between germline ends came to 14 bases.

The rearrangement uses TRBV20-1 and TRBJ2-2, with D unclear. V lost 0 bases and J lost 2, with 13 bases in between. The CDR3 length is 16 residues. Germline-derived CDR1 and CDR2 are DFQATT and SNEGSKA (reference sequence). The CDR3 protein is CSAREPRLTNTGELFF. The DNA for the CDR3 is TGCAGTGCTAGAGAGCCCCGACTTACCAACACCGGGGAGCTGTTTTTT.

The gene calls are TRBV11-2 and TRBJ1-4; D is uncertain. V lost 0 bases and J lost 8, with 13 bases in between. The CDR3 consists of 15 residues. Germline lookup yields CDR1 SGHAT and CDR2 FQNNGV. CDR3 in amino acids: CASSLDLGLGEKLFF. The CDR3 DNA sequence: TGTGCCAGCAGCTTAGATCTCGGACTCGGAGAAAAACTGTTTTTT.

This clonotype was observed at least ten times. The CDR3 bases are TGCAGCGTGGAGGACAGGGCCAATGAGCAGTTCTTC. As protein: CSVEDRANEQFF. V usage is TRBV29-1 and J usage is TRBJ2-1; TRBD1 aligns across 8 bases. The CDR3 loop spans 12 amino acids. The germline gives CDR1 SQVTM, CDR2 ANQGSEA. The V segment lost 6 bases and the J segment 6 bases; nucleotides outside the gene matches: 4.

Comments on this clonotype: An end of the junction does not agree with germline; a read error may underlie this. This rearrangement joins TRBV5-1 to TRBJ2-3; perhaps TRBD2 as D (6 bases). From germline, CDR1 is SGHRS and CDR2 YFSETQ. The CDR3 has 14 amino acids. CDR3 region: CASSLGEVTDTQYF. The CDR3, as DNA: TGCGCCAGCAGTTTGGGGGAGGTCACAGATACGCAGTATTTT. Variable domain in full (rest from reference TRBV5-1 and TRBJ2-3): KAGVTQTPRYLIKTRGQQVTLSCSPISGHRSVSWYQQTPGQGLQFLFEYFSETQRNKGNFPGRFSGRQFSNSRSEMNVSTLELGDSALYLCASSLGEVTDTQYFGPGTRLTVL.

This clonotype was seen at least ten times. The chain joins TRBV7-6 to TRBJ2-7; 7 bases map to TRBD1. This CDR3 is 14 amino acids long. CDR1 and CDR2 (germline): SGHVS, FNYEAQ. Trimming took 1 base from V and 4 from J; bases not matched to a gene: 4. CDR3 DNA: TGTGCCAGCAGCTTAGAACAGGGGTGGTACGAGCAGTACTTC. This translates into CASSLEQGWYEQYF.

In its sample, this clonotype was seen a few times. This chain links TRBV4-3 with TRBJ2-2, with a weak D call TRBD2 (5 bases). Germline loops: CDR1 LGHNA, CDR2 YSLEER. Trimming removed 8 bases from V and 6 bases from J, with 16 bases in between. The CDR3 covers 14 residues. The DNA of the CDR3 is TGCGCCAGCGCAGCCGGGGAAGTTGCCGGGGAGCTGTTTTTT. It encodes CASAAGEVAGELFF.

This clonotype was counted many times. This chain joins TRBV7-6 and TRBJ2-1, with TRBD1 matching 7 bases. V shed 5 bases, J shed 5 bases, and the junction held 6 bases outside the gene matches. Germline CDR1 is SGHVS and CDR2 is FNYEAQ. CDR3 length: 14 residues. CDR3 DNA sequence: TGTGCCAGCAGCCATACCGACAGGGACAATGAGCAGTTCTTC. Its translation: CASSHTDRDNEQFF.

The chain carries TRBV7-9 and TRBJ2-2, with D perhaps TRBD1 (7 bases). The CDR3 is 15 amino acids. Germline CDR1 SEHNR, CDR2 FQNEAQ (reference sequence). Trimming took off 5 bases at V and 3 bases at J, with 13 bases between the two ends. CDR3 DNA: TGTGCCAGCAGCCGGGGGACAGAGGACACCGGGGAGCTGTTTTTT. Protein: CASSRGTEDTGELFF.

The chain has TRBV28 and TRBJ1-1, with D perhaps TRBD1 (6 bases). V lost 2 bases, J lost 5 bases, and 15 bases lay in between. CDR3 length equals 15 residues. Germline CDR1 MDHEN, CDR2 SYDVKM. CDR3 sequence: CASSLPAKGETEAFF. Written as DNA, the CDR3 is TGTGCCAGCAGTTTACCCGCCAAGGGGGAAACTGAAGCTTTCTTT.

The chain joins TRBV6-6 to TRBJ1-5; no clear D. The CDR3 length is 14 residues. CDR1 and CDR2 (germline): MNHNY, SVGAGI (reference sequence). The V end lost 5 bases, the J end lost 5 bases, and 13 bases lay between the germline ends. The CDR3 DNA reads TGTGCCAGCAGTCGCGACACGGGTCATCAGCCCCAGCATTTT. Translation: CASSRDTGHQPQHF.

The genes are TRBV6-5 and TRBJ2-7, with TRBD2 identical over 11 bases. Looked up from germline, CDR1 is MNHEY and CDR2 is SVGAGI. Unmatched junction bases numbered 9, after V lost 4 bases and J lost 4 bases. This CDR3 contains 16 residues. The CDR3 loop reads CASSSPTSGSWYEQYF. The CDR3 nucleotides are TGTGCCAGCAGTTCCCCTACTAGCGGGAGTTGGTACGAGCAGTACTTC.

This clonotype was detected many times. The J gene is TRBJ1-1, the V gene TRBV7-3; 9 nucleotides match TRBD1. Germline loops: CDR1 SGHTA, CDR2 FQGTGA. The CDR3 contains 15 residues. V lost 0 bases, J lost 5 bases, and 4 bases stayed unmatched. CDR3 sequence reads: CASSLTGQGRTEAFF. CDR3 sequence (DNA): TGTGCCAGCAGCTTAACCGGACAGGGGAGGACTGAAGCTTTCTTT.

This clonotype was counted a few times. The rearrangement links TRBV15 to TRBJ2-3; the D is unclear. Trimming cost V 3 bases and J 5 bases, with 12 bases left between them. Germline CDR1 reads LNHNV; CDR2 reads YYDKDF (reference sequence). The CDR3 runs to 14 residues. CDR3 sequence: CATSRAQTIDTQYF. The CDR3 nucleotides are TGTGCCACCAGCAGGGCCCAAACGATAGATACGCAGTATTTT.

This clonotype was seen at least ten times. The chain is built from TRBV27 and TRBJ2-1, with no clear D. V lost 10 bases to trimming and J lost 0 bases, with 13 bases between them. The CDR3 is 14 residues long. The germline gives CDR1 MNHEY, CDR2 SMNVEV (reference sequence). Here the CDR3 reads CATAVFSSYNEQFF. For the CDR3, the DNA is TGTGCCACTGCGGTTTTTAGCTCCTACAATGAGCAGTTCTTC.

The chain links TRBV6-2 or TRBV6-3 to TRBJ1-1, with D possibly TRBD1 on 5 matching bases. The V gene's germline CDR1 is MNHEY and CDR2 SVGEGT. Trimming removed 3 bases at V and 0 bases at J, with 11 bases between. This CDR3 region has 15 residues. The CDR3 here is CASSYQGSVNTEAFF. In nucleotides, the CDR3 is TGTGCCAGCAGTTATCAGGGATCCGTGAACACTGAAGCTTTCTTT.

The gene calls are TRBV12-3 or TRBV12-4 and TRBJ2-5; possibly TRBD2 for D (6 bases). V was clipped by 6 bases and J by 10 bases, with 12 bases between them. This CDR3 region has 11 residues. The CDR3 reads CASSGGRDQYF. For the CDR3, the DNA is TGTGCCAGCAGCGGGGGACGTGACCAGTACTTC.